The present T cell receptor beta chain was sequenced within a study of T and B cells in COVID-19 patients. Across the study: Blood was sampled from COVID-19 patients who were either actively infected or recovered. Study conclusions and caveats: Of 2,331 TCR clusters found only in the recovered cohort, fewer than 35 had low generation probability.

Blood genomic DNA input for TRB amplification was 250-500 ng. This clonotype was observed a few times. The antigen remains undetermined. Multiplex PCR with BIOMED2 TRB-A/B primer pools amplified TRB rearrangements. TCRdb used MiXCR to reprocess the multiplex PCR reads, holding one entry per CDR3 protein. The sample has around 15,000 distinct CDR3 sequences, around 30% seen once. The CDR3 has 15 amino acids. Deletions cut 2 bases from V and 2 bases from J, with 10 bases between. CDR1 and CDR2 (germline): SGHAT, FQNNGV. Specimen: blood. This chain links TRBV11-2 with TRBJ2-1; perhaps TRBD2 as D (5 bases). This receptor was taken from a human donor who had recovered from COVID-19. The CDR3 DNA sequence: TGTGCCAGCAGCTTACTCTCCGGGACCTACAATGAGCAGTTCTTC. Translated, it gives CASSLLSGTYNEQFF. The full variable domain, completed using reference TRBV11-2 and TRBJ2-1, is EAGVAQSPRYKIIEKRQSVAFWCNPISGHATLYWYQQILGQGPKLLIQFQNNGVVDDSQLPKDRFSAERLKGVDSTLKIQPAKLEDSAVYLCASSLLSGTYNEQFFGPGTRLTVL.